The 16 T cell receptor beta chains given below trace back to one sample, sequenced in a study of PD-1 blockade in classical Hodgkin lymphoma. Data came from immunoSEQ multiplex PCR; TCRdb stores just in-frame clones and leaves some out. Among fewer than 100,000 clones, approximately 94% were seen once, and the ten largest hold just under 2%. The time point: cycle 4 day 1 (C4D1), after less than 7 weeks of nivolumab. Relapse after autologous stem cell transplantation occurred in every patient, and brentuximab vedotin exposure varied. Source: peripheral blood mononuclear cells (PBMCs), taken before the fourth cycle of nivolumab. Every receptor here comes from a human donor with classical Hodgkin lymphoma.

The chain employs TRBV27 and TRBJ2-7; no clear D gene. CDR3 length equals 14 residues. The V gene lost 3 bases and the J gene lost 3 bases, with 12 bases spanning the gap. Germline V gene sequence: CDR1 MNHEY, CDR2 SMNVEV (reference sequence). The CDR3, as DNA: TGTGCCAGCAGTTTTGGGCTAGGGAACTACGAGCAGTACTTC. Its translation is CASSFGLGNYEQYF.

This clone was counted only a few times. DNA of the CDR3: TGTGCCACCAGCAGAGATGGAAGGGATTCTGGAAACACCATATATTTT. Translated: CATSRDGRDSGNTIYF. The V call is TRBV15, the J call TRBJ1-3; D not certain. The CDR3 runs 16 residues. The germline V gene encodes CDR1 LNHNV and CDR2 YYDKDF (reference sequence). V lost 0 bases and J 1 base, leaving 10 bases between the germline ends.

The CDR3 DNA reads TGTGCCACCGAGGGGTGGGGCAGTGAGAAGCAGTACTTC. Translation gives CATEGWGSEKQYF. This chain connects TRBV19 to TRBJ2-7; D may be TRBD1 or TRBD2 (5 bases each). In germline, CDR1 is LNHDA, CDR2 SQIVND (reference sequence). V lost 10 bases and J lost 8, with 21 bases in between. The CDR3 length is 13 residues.

This chain joins TRBV27 and TRBJ2-2; the D gene is possibly TRBD1 (5 bases). Germline loops: CDR1 MNHEY, CDR2 SMNVEV (reference sequence). V was cut by 6 bases and J by 3 bases, with 11 bases left in between. The CDR3 runs to 14 residues. DNA for the CDR3: TGTGCCAGCAGGGGGCTGACCTACACCGGGGAGCTGTTTTTT. It is translated as CASRGLTYTGELFF.

Only one count was recorded for this clone. The rearrangement links TRBV28 to TRBJ2-2; 11 positions agree with TRBD2. There are 14 residues in the CDR3. Germline-derived CDR1 and CDR2 are MDHEN and SYDVKM. The junction had 0 bases not matched to a gene; V was cut back by 6 bases and J by 3 bases. The CDR3 sequence is CASRTSGDTGELFF. The DNA of the CDR3 is TGTGCCAGCAGGACTAGCGGGGACACCGGGGAGCTGTTTTTT.

The gene calls are TRBV2 and TRBJ2-2; 11 bases align to TRBD1. Germline CDR1 reads SNHLY; CDR2 reads FYNNEI. This CDR3 spans 17 amino acids. Germline trimming cut 6 bases from V and 6 bases from J; bases unmatched to any gene: 12. The CDR3 DNA is TGTGCCAGCAGGCCAACCCAGGGACAGGGGGGTCCCGGGGAGCTGTTTTTT. It codes for CASRPTQGQGGPGELFF.

The chain uses TRBV4-2 and TRBJ2-1; tentative D call: TRBD2 (6 bases). Looked up from germline, CDR1 is LGHNA and CDR2 is YNFKEQ. CDR3 length: 15 amino acids. Between the trimmed V and J ends, which lost 4 bases and 2 bases, there was a span of 12 bases. CDR3 sequence (DNA): TGTGCCAGCAGCCTAGTCTCTAGCGCCTACAATGAGCAGTTCTTC. Translating gives CASSLVSSAYNEQFF.

The V call is TRBV10-3, the J call TRBJ2-1; 7 bases map to TRBD2. From germline, CDR1 is ENHRY and CDR2 SYGVKD. This CDR3 region has 16 residues. Trimming removed 0 bases from V and 2 bases from J; junction bases left unmatched: 4. For the CDR3, the DNA is TGTGCCATCAGTGAGTCGGGACTACCCCCCTACAATGAGCAGTTCTTC. It specifies CAISESGLPPYNEQFF.

The chain has TRBV5-4 and TRBJ2-7, with a weak D call TRBD2 (5 bases). The CDR3 has 13 amino acids. The germline V gene has CDR1 SGHNT and CDR2 YYREEE (reference sequence). Trimming cost V 4 bases and J 0 bases, with 8 bases left between them. The CDR3, as DNA: TGTGCCAGCAGCCGGGGATCCTCCTACGAGCAGTACTTC. Its protein is CASSRGSSYEQYF.

The chain employs TRBV27 and TRBJ1-5, with 7 bases identical to TRBD1. After removal of 6 bases from V and 9 bases from J, the junction contained 11 bases not matched to a gene. This CDR3 spans 14 amino acids. The germline gives CDR1 MNHEY, CDR2 SMNVEV (reference sequence). CDR3 in amino acids: CASSPGQVGRPQHF. The CDR3 nucleotides are TGTGCCAGCAGCCCCGGACAGGTCGGGCGGCCCCAGCATTTT.

The chain uses TRBV30 and TRBJ2-1, with a weak D call TRBD2 (5 bases). Trimming cost V 0 bases and J 1 base, with 16 bases left between them. Germline V gives CDR1 GTSNPN, CDR2 SVGIG (reference sequence). CDR3 size: 17 residues. This CDR3 reads CAWSVLVGRISYNEQFF. The CDR3 nucleotides read TGTGCCTGGAGTGTACTAGTTGGGCGGATTTCCTACAATGAGCAGTTCTTC.

This chain connects TRBV6-5 to TRBJ1-1; D is perhaps TRBD1 (5 bases). Germline V gene sequence: CDR1 MNHEY, CDR2 SVGAGI. The CDR3 has 16 amino acids. The germline V and J ends were trimmed by 0 bases and 5 bases, with 16 bases remaining between them. The CDR3 DNA follows: TGTGCCAGCAGTTACTCGAGAGCCCGACAGCGGACTGAAGCTTTCTTT. The encoded protein is CASSYSRARQRTEAFF.

V and J are TRBV11-2 and TRBJ2-7; D possibly corresponds to TRBD2 (6 bases). The CDR3 spans 14 residues. Germline V gene data show CDR1 as SGHAT and CDR2 as FQNNGV. Trimming took off 2 bases at V and 4 bases at J, with 12 bases between the two ends. The CDR3 sequence is CASSLRSGSYEQYF. CDR3 nucleotide sequence: TGTGCCAGCAGCTTAAGATCCGGGAGTTACGAGCAGTACTTC.

The V gene is TRBV28, the J gene TRBJ1-2, with 9 bases matching TRBD1. The CDR3 runs to 16 residues. V lost 5 bases, J lost 2 bases, and 9 bases stayed unmatched. Germline loops: CDR1 MDHEN, CDR2 SYDVKM. The CDR3 loop reads CASSRDRANPNYGYTF. DNA of the CDR3: TGTGCCAGCAGTCGGGACAGGGCAAACCCCAACTATGGCTACACCTTC.

The chain uses TRBV9 and TRBJ2-3, with D possibly matching TRBD1 (5 bases). CDR1 SGDLS and CDR2 YYNGEE come from the germline V gene. This CDR3 is 15 amino acids long. Trimming removed 2 bases from V and 6 bases from J, with 16 bases in between. The DNA of the CDR3 is TGTGCCAGCAGCGTTAGGGGCGAGGTATGGGATACGCAGTATTTT. It translates to CASSVRGEVWDTQYF.

The chain joins TRBV6-4 to TRBJ1-3; D possibly corresponds to TRBD1 (5 bases). Germline V gives CDR1 MRHNA, CDR2 SNTAGT. The CDR3 is made up of 15 amino acids. V dropped 5 bases and J dropped 0 bases, with 11 bases sitting between them. CDR3 in amino acids: CASSYDSSSGNTIYF. As DNA, the CDR3 is TGTGCCAGCAGTTACGACAGCTCCTCTGGAAACACCATATATTTT.